Below, 10 T cell receptor beta chains from the same sample are listed, as sequenced in a study of blood T cell repertoires in COVID-19. The method was immunoSEQ multiplex PCR; TCRdb's version includes in-frame clones alone and lacks a portion of them. The sample contains 75,000 to 90,000 clones, around 81% of which appear only once. Sequencing used peripheral blood. All receptors derive from a man older than 75 with active or convalescent COVID-19.

This chain joins TRBV6-5 and TRBJ2-5; perhaps TRBD1 as D (5 bases). Per germline, CDR1 MNHEY and CDR2 SVGAGI. The V end was cut by 2 bases, the J end by 7 bases, with 14 bases between. The CDR3 runs 14 residues. The CDR3 DNA reads as TGTGCCAGCAGTTACGACAGTCCCTCCTCGACCCAGTACTTC. Translation: CASSYDSPSSTQYF.

The V gene is TRBV2, the J gene TRBJ2-1; 8 bases are a match to TRBD2. Germline CDR1 is SNHLY and CDR2 is FYNNEI. V shed 3 bases and J 8 bases; nucleotides not matched to a gene: 9. The length of the CDR3 is 15 residues. CDR3 protein: CASSDARGVHYEQFF. DNA of the CDR3: TGTGCCAGCAGTGACGCGCGGGGGGTTCATTATGAGCAGTTCTTC.

The J gene is TRBJ2-7, the V gene TRBV24-1, with 8 bases aligning to TRBD2. The ends lost 1 base at V and 6 bases at J; junction bases unmatched: 22. Per the germline V gene, CDR1 is KGHDR and CDR2 is SFDVKD. CDR3 size: 20 residues. The CDR3 is CATSDFSSVVGLPGLGEQYV. CDR3 sequence (DNA): TGTGCCACCAGTGATTTCTCTTCGGTGGTCGGCCTACCGGGACTAGGCGAGCAGTACGTC.

The chain joins TRBV2 to TRBJ2-7, with 7 nucleotides matching TRBD2. Germline CDR1 reads SNHLY; CDR2 reads FYNNEI. This CDR3 contains 15 residues. V lost 3 bases to trimming and J lost 2 bases; unmatched junction nucleotides: 7. The CDR3 region has the DNA TGTGCCAGCAGTGATAGGCTAGCGGAGACCTACGAGCAGTACGTC. It codes for CASSDRLAETYEQYV.

This clone was seen a few times. The chain employs TRBV6-1 and TRBJ1-2, with a possible D match to TRBD1 (5 bases). CDR3 length: 17 amino acids. V lost 2 bases, J lost 7 bases, and 23 bases lay in between. Germline lookup yields CDR1 MNHNS and CDR2 SASEGT. The DNA for the CDR3 is TGTGCCAGCAGTGAAATATCTACGCGCGGGGGTTTTACTGGCTACACCTTC. It translates to CASSEISTRGGFTGYTF.

The chain carries TRBV2 and TRBJ2-3, with TRBD2 as a possible D gene (7 bases). Germline V gene lookup returns CDR1 SNHLY and CDR2 FYNNEI. The V gene lost 8 bases and the J gene lost 2 bases, with 14 bases spanning the gap. The CDR3 length is 14 residues. The DNA of the CDR3 is TGTGCCAGCGGGGGGGGCGGGACCACAGATACGCAGTATTTT. Translating gives CASGGGGTTDTQYF. The full variable domain, completed using reference TRBV2 and TRBJ2-3, is EPEVTQTPSHQVTQMGQEVILRCVPISNHLYFYWYRQILGQKVEFLVSFYNNEISEKSEIFDDQFSVERPDGSNFTLKIRSTKLEDSAMYFCASGGGGTTDTQYFGPGTRLTVL.

The chain joins TRBV3-1 (or the pseudogene TRBV3-2) to TRBJ2-1, with D unresolved. Deletions cut 0 bases from V and 8 bases from J, with 11 bases between. The CDR3 runs 14 residues. Germline CDR1 reads LGHDT; CDR2 reads YNNKEL (reference sequence). The CDR3 protein is CASSQDRYSYEQFF. As DNA, the CDR3 is TGTGCCAGCAGCCAAGATCGTTATTCCTATGAGCAGTTCTTC.

The V call is TRBV15, the J call TRBJ1-2; D is uncertain. From germline, CDR1 is LNHNV and CDR2 YYDKDF (reference sequence). V lost 5 bases and J lost 7, with 11 bases in between. This CDR3 spans 12 amino acids. The CDR3 sequence: CATSPRLGGYTF. CDR3 bases: TGTGCCACCAGCCCAAGGCTAGGTGGCTACACCTTC.

This clone was detected a few times. This chain joins TRBV28 and TRBJ1-5, with D tentatively TRBD1 (6 bases). Per germline, CDR1 MDHEN and CDR2 SYDVKM. CDR3 length: 13 amino acids. V lost 2 bases, J lost 15 bases, and 17 bases lay in between. The CDR3, as DNA: TGTGCCAGCAGTTTAACAAGGGGGGGTTTGCCGCATTTT. Translation gives CASSLTRGGLPHF.

The V call is TRBV30, the J call TRBJ2-1; 9 bases are shared with TRBD2. V shed 2 bases and J 3 bases; nucleotides not matched to a gene: 2. CDR1 GTSNPN and CDR2 SVGIG come from the germline V gene (reference sequence). This CDR3 is 14 amino acids long. This CDR3 reads CAWSWREGYNEQFF. The CDR3 nucleotides read TGTGCCTGGAGTTGGCGGGAGGGCTACAATGAGCAGTTCTTC.